A single sample gave rise to the 9 T cell receptor beta chains below, sequenced in a study of CD8+ T cells in alopecia areata (dated by TCRdb to 2017 to 2018). The library was generated by the immunoSEQ multiplex PCR assay. To provide template for TCR sequencing, every sample had RNA extracted and reverse transcribed into cDNA. This immuneACCESS table, as held by TCRdb, lists in-frame sequences with V and J called but not all clones. Of the missing ones, under half trace to an unresolved V gene in checked studies; the others have no known cause. Recorded for this sample are 150,000 to 200,000 clones; approximately 61% of them occurred a single time. Approximately 1% of the sample is in the top ten clones. This sample's time point label indicates: less than 30 weeks on oral tofacitinib. The treatment or condition tag for this specimen amounts to: oral pan-JAK inhibitor, 5-10 mg twice daily. Specimen: CD4+ T cells sorted from blood, collected at week 24, from a patient treated with tofacitinib. These receptors were obtained from a human donor with alopecia areata.

V usage is TRBV5-1 and J usage is TRBJ2-2; TRBD1 matches at 9 bases. Germline V gives CDR1 SGHRS, CDR2 YFSETQ. The CDR3 runs 14 residues. The J segment lost 7 bases and the V segment lost 4 bases, leaving 5 bases of the junction unmatched. CDR3 nucleotides: TGCGCCAGCAGCCCGGACAGGGGCGACGGGGAGCTGTTTTTT. It encodes CASSPDRGDGELFF.

With regard to this clone: A read error may account for a junction end that differs from germline. This chain uses TRBV11-2 with TRBJ2-7; D unresolved. The CDR3 has 13 residues. In germline, CDR1 is SGHAT, CDR2 FQNNGV. CDR3 sequence: CASSLVTRSIWAF. In DNA form, the CDR3 reads TGTGCCAGCAGCTTAGTTACGAGGAGCATCTGGGCCTTC.

V usage is TRBV5-1 and J usage is TRBJ1-2, with TRBD1 as a possible D gene (5 bases). The germline gives CDR1 SGHRS, CDR2 YFSETQ. Trimming removed 0 bases from V and 0 bases from J, with 9 bases in between. This CDR3 region has 15 residues. The DNA for the CDR3 is TGCGCCAGCAGCTTGGAGGGGAATACTAACTATGGCTACACCTTC. It specifies CASSLEGNTNYGYTF.

V gene TRBV29-1 combines with J gene TRBJ1-1; tentative D call: TRBD1 (6 bases). V lost 4 bases and J 1 base, leaving 7 bases between the germline ends. Germline CDR1 SQVTM, CDR2 ANQGSEA. This CDR3 comprises 12 residues. In nucleotides, the CDR3 is TGCAGCGTTGGACAGGCGAACACTGAAGCTTTCTTT. Protein sequence: CSVGQANTEAFF.

The chain carries TRBV27 and TRBJ1-5; D not certain. The germline V gene encodes CDR1 MNHEY and CDR2 SMNVEV (reference sequence). Deletions cut 6 bases from V and 3 bases from J, with 9 bases between. The CDR3 extends over 13 amino acids. The CDR3 DNA is TGTGCCAGCAGACGCGATAACAATCAGCCCCAGCATTTT. It yields the protein CASRRDNNQPQHF.

V usage is TRBV29-1 and J usage is TRBJ1-2, with D hard to call. CDR1 and CDR2 (germline): SQVTM, ANQGSEA. CDR3 length: 12 residues. The V end lost 6 bases, the J end lost 5 bases, and 13 bases lay between the germline ends. This CDR3 is CSVRTGVYGYTF. The DNA for the CDR3 is TGCAGCGTCCGGACCGGCGTATATGGCTACACCTTC.

This rearrangement joins TRBV20-1 to TRBJ2-1; tentatively, D is TRBD2 (5 bases). The V end lost 8 bases, the J end lost 4 bases, and 9 bases lay between the germline ends. The CDR3 length is 11 residues. CDR1 DFQATT and CDR2 SNEGSKA come from the germline V gene (reference sequence). CDR3 loop: CSPSGYNEQFF. DNA of the CDR3: TGCAGTCCCAGCGGATACAATGAGCAGTTCTTC.

The gene calls are TRBV29-1 and TRBJ2-7; D not certain. V lost 4 bases and J lost 5, with 6 bases in between. Germline V CDR1 and CDR2: SQVTM, ANQGSEA. The CDR3 runs 10 residues. In nucleotides, the CDR3 is TGCAGCGTTGCTTCCCACGAGCAGTACTTC. It specifies CSVASHEQYF.

As DNA, the CDR3 is TGTGCCAGCAGCCCAGACGGGGGGGCCTATGGCTACACCTTC. The encoded protein is CASSPDGGAYGYTF. The V and J genes are TRBV7-9 and TRBJ1-2; possibly TRBD1 for D (6 bases). V lost 5 bases, J lost 4 bases, and 14 bases lay in between. CDR1 and CDR2 from the germline V gene are SEHNR and FQNEAQ (reference sequence). CDR3 length: 14 residues.